This is a list of T cell receptor beta chains from one sample in a study of response to subunit inactivated influenza vaccine. Each CDR3 protein gets one entry after TCRdb re-called the RT-PCR reads with MiXCR. The data hold about 500,000 distinct CDR3 sequences, with approximately 15% observed a single time. Sequencing used CD4+ T cells sorted from PBMCs, obtained around 25 months after vaccination. The receptors come from a man in his fifties or sixties who received an inactivated influenza vaccine. CDR3s include the opening cysteine and the closing phenylalanine or tryptophan. Each record gives: CDR3 length, V gene, D gene, CDR3 protein. D genes are given only for firm matches.

CDR3 length: 15; V gene: TRBV27; D gene: TRBD1; CDR3 protein: CASSLSPGQGYEQYF
CDR3 length: 13; V gene: TRBV5-1; D gene: NA; CDR3 protein: CASRSSGANVLTF
CDR3 length: 15; V gene: TRBV9; D gene: NA; CDR3 protein: CASSVDGWGEETQYF
CDR3 length: 17; V gene: TRBV7-9; D gene: TRBD1; CDR3 protein: CASSSNSPGQEPYGYTF
CDR3 length: 15; V gene: TRBV9; D gene: TRBD1; CDR3 protein: CASSVTGGSIGEQYF
CDR3 length: 19; V gene: TRBV20-1; D gene: NA; CDR3 protein: CRARGWVEGQPLGTYEQYF
CDR3 length: 15; V gene: TRBV5-1; D gene: TRBD2; CDR3 protein: CASSLARGAAGELFF
CDR3 length: 15; V gene: TRBV28; D gene: TRBD1; CDR3 protein: CASRSRDRVRETQYF
CDR3 length: 14; V gene: TRBV6-1; D gene: NA; CDR3 protein: CASVEASSGNTIYF
CDR3 length: 13; V gene: TRBV2; D gene: TRBD2; CDR3 protein: CASSESSGGTQYF
CDR3 length: 13; V gene: TRBV20-1; D gene: TRBD2; CDR3 protein: CSERTSGGNEQFF
CDR3 length: 16; V gene: TRBV4-2; D gene: NA; CDR3 protein: CASSHIIRGKGQPQHF
CDR3 length: 17; V gene: TRBV7-8; D gene: TRBD2; CDR3 protein: CASSLRARTSGGETQYF
CDR3 length: 15; V gene: TRBV20-1; D gene: NA; CDR3 protein: CSARDVRVGAKGQYF
CDR3 length: 14; V gene: TRBV9; D gene: NA; CDR3 protein: CASSVGATNEKLFF
CDR3 length: 14; V gene: TRBV12-3/TRBV12-4; D gene: TRBD2; CDR3 protein: CASRHSGGGDTQYF
CDR3 length: 13; V gene: TRBV6-2/TRBV6-3; D gene: NA; CDR3 protein: CASSYSINTEAFF
CDR3 length: 15; V gene: TRBV30; D gene: NA; CDR3 protein: CAWSVGGTNTGELFF
CDR3 length: 16; V gene: TRBV5-1; D gene: NA; CDR3 protein: CASSRDGTENTGELFF
CDR3 length: 16; V gene: TRBV28; D gene: NA; CDR3 protein: CASRTGTYLSTDTQYF
CDR3 length: 16; V gene: TRBV28; D gene: NA; CDR3 protein: CASSLSGPGAVSQQYF
CDR3 length: 15; V gene: TRBV10-3; D gene: NA; CDR3 protein: CAIREARGSTDTQYF
CDR3 length: 12; V gene: TRBV7-8; D gene: NA; CDR3 protein: CASSLALRGQFF
CDR3 length: 12; V gene: TRBV5-1; D gene: NA; CDR3 protein: CASSGAKNIQYF
CDR3 length: 18; V gene: TRBV24-1; D gene: NA; CDR3 protein: CATSDRRLLSGKYNEQFF
CDR3 length: 16; V gene: TRBV15; D gene: TRBD2; CDR3 protein: CATSRGTSVSADTQYF
CDR3 length: 13; V gene: TRBV20-1; D gene: TRBD1; CDR3 protein: CSAIWDRAQPQHF
CDR3 length: 18; V gene: TRBV19; D gene: NA; CDR3 protein: CASSIARMDPLSNQPQHF
CDR3 length: 16; V gene: TRBV4-2; D gene: TRBD1; CDR3 protein: CASSREQGSAAYGYTF
CDR3 length: 15; V gene: TRBV18; D gene: TRBD2; CDR3 protein: CASSPWSSGHNEQFF
CDR3 length: 12; V gene: TRBV6-5; D gene: NA; CDR3 protein: CASTTDGGKAFF
CDR3 length: 13; V gene: TRBV25-1; D gene: NA; CDR3 protein: CASSENRLGGYTF
CDR3 length: 15; V gene: TRBV5-1; D gene: TRBD1; CDR3 protein: CASSLDRRGRGEQYF
CDR3 length: 12; V gene: TRBV29-1; D gene: NA; CDR3 protein: CSVDGTAYGYTF
CDR3 length: 15; V gene: TRBV18; D gene: NA; CDR3 protein: CASSPRDGEGYGYTF
CDR3 length: 16; V gene: TRBV6-2/TRBV6-3; D gene: NA; CDR3 protein: CASSYSGEGITDTQYF
CDR3 length: 15; V gene: TRBV6-2/TRBV6-3; D gene: TRBD1; CDR3 protein: CASSYGLGGGAEAFF
CDR3 length: 14; V gene: TRBV7-2; D gene: TRBD1; CDR3 protein: CASRRDRVVDTQYF
CDR3 length: 15; V gene: TRBV6-4; D gene: NA; CDR3 protein: CASSDGERRNTEAFF
CDR3 length: 12; V gene: TRBV20-1; D gene: NA; CDR3 protein: CSASRSPGELFF
CDR3 length: 14; V gene: TRBV6-1; D gene: TRBD2; CDR3 protein: CASSSGSRGNEQFF
CDR3 length: 15; V gene: TRBV12-3/TRBV12-4; D gene: NA; CDR3 protein: CASSWSLKGTDTQYF
CDR3 length: 15; V gene: TRBV6-1; D gene: TRBD1; CDR3 protein: CASIPGQGSTGELFF
CDR3 length: 12; V gene: TRBV12-3/TRBV12-4; D gene: NA; CDR3 protein: CASSNRIYGYTF
CDR3 length: 12; V gene: TRBV28; D gene: NA; CDR3 protein: CASTGVGNIQYF
CDR3 length: 14; V gene: TRBV3-1; D gene: NA; CDR3 protein: CASSQETITGGAFF